This T cell receptor (beta chain) was identified in a study of blood T cell repertoires in COVID-19. Clinical history reported by participants formed the basis on which cohorts were assigned. Profiled with immunoSEQ multiplex PCR; TCRdb holds only in-frame clones, not every one. Counted here are approximately 150,000 clones, 84% occurring once; the ten biggest clones make up roughly 15%. This clonotype was sampled from a man aged 50-60 years who had recovered from COVID-19. Sequencing input: PBMCs or T cells enriched from blood (not recorded which).

CDR3 in amino acids: CASANRVFGTDTQYF. CDR3 bases: TGCGCCAGTGCCAACCGAGTTTTTGGCACAGATACGCAGTATTTT. The chain joins TRBV10-2 to TRBJ2-3; D is uncertain. V was clipped by 9 bases and J by 1 base, with 17 bases between them. Germline CDR1 is WSHSY and CDR2 is SAAADI. This CDR3 has 15 amino acids.